A single TCR beta chain is shown here with its context. Antigen unknown. Populations obtained by sorting all exceeded 98% purity. Every bit of the isolated RNA underwent reverse transcription, so sequencing read expressed TCRB transcripts. Data came from immunoSEQ multiplex PCR; TCRdb stores just in-frame clones and leaves some out. The table lists some 150,000 clones, about 10% of them singletons. This sample is part of a study of beta chain features in type 1 diabetes. General study results and limits: Cells expressing TCR highly could be over-represented by cDNA sequencing.

The CDR3 length is 15 residues. Germline V gives CDR1 LGHNA, CDR2 YNFKEQ. The ends were cut back, 0 bases at V and 5 bases at J, with 13 bases in the middle. The clonotype originates from a man aged 18 to 30 in good health. Sequencing used naive CD4+ T cells from blood. The chain employs TRBV4-2 and TRBJ1-2, with TRBD1 as a possible D gene (5 bases). Here the CDR3 DNA reads TGTGCCAGCAGCCAAGATGAGCGGGGCCCGTATGGCTACACCTTC. Translated, it gives CASSQDERGPYGYTF.